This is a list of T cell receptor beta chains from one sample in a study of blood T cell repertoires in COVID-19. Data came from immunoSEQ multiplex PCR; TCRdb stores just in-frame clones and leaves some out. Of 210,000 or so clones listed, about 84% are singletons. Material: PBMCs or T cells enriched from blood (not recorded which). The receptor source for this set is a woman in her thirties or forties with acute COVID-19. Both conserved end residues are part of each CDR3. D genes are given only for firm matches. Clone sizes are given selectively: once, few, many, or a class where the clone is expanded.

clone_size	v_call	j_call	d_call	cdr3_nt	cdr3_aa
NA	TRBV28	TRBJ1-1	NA	TGTGCCAGCACTTTACAAATTAACACTGAAGCTTTCTTT	CASTLQINTEAFF
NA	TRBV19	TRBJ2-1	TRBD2	TGTGCCAGTAGTACAGCCCTTAGCGGGGGGCCATACAATGAGCAGTTCTTC	CASSTALSGGPYNEQFF
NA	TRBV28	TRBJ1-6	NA	TGTGCCAGCAGTCGTGACATTACGCCCCTCCACTTT	CASSRDITPLHF
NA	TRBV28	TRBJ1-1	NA	TGTGCCAGCAGCTTTGACATTGAAGCTTTCTTT	CASSFDIEAFF
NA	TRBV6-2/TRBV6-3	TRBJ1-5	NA	TGTGCCAGCAGTTACTCAGAGGTGGTCCGACAGCCCCAGCATTTT	CASSYSEVVRQPQHF
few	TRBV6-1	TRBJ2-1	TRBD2	TGTGCCAGCAGTGAAGGGACTAGCGGGTTGTTCAAGCAGTTCTTC	CASSEGTSGLFKQFF
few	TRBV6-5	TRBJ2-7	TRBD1	TGTGCCAGCAGCTCCGGGACAGGGACCTACGAGCAGTACTTC	CASSSGTGTYEQYF
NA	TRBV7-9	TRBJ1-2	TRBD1	TGTGCCAGCAGCTTAGAAGAAATGGGGACAGTGGAGAGGGGCTACACCTTC	CASSLEEMGTVERGYTF
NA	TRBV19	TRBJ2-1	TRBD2	TGTGCCACGGCCCCTTTGACTAGCGGGTTTCTGTTCTTC	CATAPLTSGFLFF
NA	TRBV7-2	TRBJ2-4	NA	TGTGCCAGCAGCTTCGCTTTACAGGCAGGAGTAATTCAGTACTTC	CASSFALQAGVIQYF
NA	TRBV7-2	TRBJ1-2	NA	TGTGCCAGCAGCCCAGGTCGGACAGAGAACTATGGCTACACCTTC	CASSPGRTENYGYTF
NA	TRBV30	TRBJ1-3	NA	TGTGCCTGGAGTGTACGGATTAGAGAGACTTCTGGAAACACCATATATTTT	CAWSVRIRETSGNTIYF
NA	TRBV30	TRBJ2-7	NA	TGTGCCTGGGATGCGGTGAGGGTGTACGAGCAGTACTTC	CAWDAVRVYEQYF
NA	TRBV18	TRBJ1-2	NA	TGTGCCAGCTCATCAGCACAGGGTTATGGCTACACCTTC	CASSSAQGYGYTF
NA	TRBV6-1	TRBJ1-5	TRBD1	TGTGCCAGCAGTGAAGTAACAGGGGAATCGCCCCAGCATTTT	CASSEVTGESPQHF
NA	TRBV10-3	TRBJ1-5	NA	TGTGCCATCAGTGGGCCCAATCAGCCCCAGCATTTT	CAISGPNQPQHF
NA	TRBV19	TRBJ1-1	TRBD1	TGTGCCAGCCTCGACAGGGGGAGGGCTGAAGCTTTCTTT	CASLDRGRAEAFF
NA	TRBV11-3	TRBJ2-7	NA	TGTGCCAGCAGCTTAGAACAGGTACTCGACGAGCAGTACTTC	CASSLEQVLDEQYF
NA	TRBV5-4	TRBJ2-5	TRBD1	TGTGCCAGCAGCAGCGGACAGGGGTTTGGGGAAGAGACCCAGTACTTC	CASSSGQGFGEETQYF
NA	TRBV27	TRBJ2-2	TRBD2	TGTGCCAGCAGTTTATCGGGACTAGCGGGAGCTAGATGGAGGGAGGGCGCGGTCCTAAGGGAGCTGTTTTTT	CASSLSGLAGARWREGAVLRELFF
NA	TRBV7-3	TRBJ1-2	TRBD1	TGTGCCAGCAGCCCCGGGGGACAGGGTTATGGCTACACCTTC	CASSPGGQGYGYTF
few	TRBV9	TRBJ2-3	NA	TGTGCCAGCAGCGTAGGGAGTACTAGCACAGATACGCAGTATTTT	CASSVGSTSTDTQYF
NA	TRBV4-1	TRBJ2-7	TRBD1	TGCGCCAGCAGCGCCACCGGGACAGGCCCCTACGAGCAGTACTTC	CASSATGTGPYEQYF
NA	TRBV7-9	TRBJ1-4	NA	TGTGCCAGCAGCTTGGCGACAGGTGGGGATGAAAAACTGTTTTTT	CASSLATGGDEKLFF
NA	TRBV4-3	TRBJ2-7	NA	TGCGCCAGCAGCCGCAGACTTTATTCCCCCTACGAGCAGTACTTC	CASSRRLYSPYEQYF
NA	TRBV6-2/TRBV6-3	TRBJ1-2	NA	TGTGCCAGCAGCGACGGGGGTAACTATGGCTACACCTTC	CASSDGGNYGYTF
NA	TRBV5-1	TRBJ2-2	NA	TGCGCCAGCAGCTATCAGGGCAACGGGGAGCTGTTTTTT	CASSYQGNGELFF
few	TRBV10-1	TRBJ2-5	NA	TGCGCCAGCTCACAGGGCCCTGGTTCTGGGACCCAGTACTTC	CASSQGPGSGTQYF
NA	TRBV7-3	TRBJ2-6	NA	TGTGCCAGCAGCTTCGCGGGGAGCTCTGGGGCCAACGTCCTGACTTTC	CASSFAGSSGANVLTF
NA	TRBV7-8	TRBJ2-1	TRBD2	TGTGCCAGCAGCTTAACTGATAGCGGGAGCACTGTTCATGAGCAGTTCTTC	CASSLTDSGSTVHEQFF
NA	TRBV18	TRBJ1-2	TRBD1	TGTGCCAGCTCACCTGGGGACCACACAGGGGTTGGCTACACCTTC	CASSPGDHTGVGYTF
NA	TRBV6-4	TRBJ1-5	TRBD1	TGTGCCAGCAGTATAGGACAGGATCAGCCCCAGCATTTT	CASSIGQDQPQHF
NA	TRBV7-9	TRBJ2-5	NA	TGTGCCAGCAGCTTAAGGGGTCAGGGATACGAGACCCAGTACTTC	CASSLRGQGYETQYF
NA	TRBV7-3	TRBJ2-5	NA	TGTGCCAGCAGCTTAATGGGCTCCCTGGGAGAGACCCAGTACTTC	CASSLMGSLGETQYF
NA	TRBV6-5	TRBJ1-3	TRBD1	TGTGCCAGCAGTCCAGGCGACAGGGGACGAAACACCATATATTTT	CASSPGDRGRNTIYF
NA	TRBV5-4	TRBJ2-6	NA	TGTGCCAGCAGGTTTGAGGTAGGGGGCTCTGGGGCCAACGTCCTGACTTTC	CASRFEVGGSGANVLTF
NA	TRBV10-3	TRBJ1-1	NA	TGTGCCATCGGATTGGGTATTAACGACTGGAACACTGAAGCTTTCTTT	CAIGLGINDWNTEAFF
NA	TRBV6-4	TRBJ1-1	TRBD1	TGTGCCAGCAGTGCGGGGGGCACAGGGGGCGAGACTGAAGCTTTCTTT	CASSAGGTGGETEAFF
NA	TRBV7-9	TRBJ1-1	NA	TGTGCCAGCAGCCCGCAGGCGAACACTGAAGCTTTCTTT	CASSPQANTEAFF
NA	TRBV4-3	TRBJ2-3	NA	TGCGCCAGCAGCCAAGATGGTGGGGCCCCGACGACAGATACGCAGTATTTT	CASSQDGGAPTTDTQYF